Listed below are T cell receptor beta chains from one sample, sequenced in a study of cytomegalovirus exposure and HLA in healthy donors. Clones were read by immunoSEQ multiplex PCR, and TCRdb kept only the in-frame ones, dropping some. The table has approximately 110,000 clones, approximately 80% seen once. Specimen: PBMCs. The source is a human donor in good health. Both conserved end residues are part of each CDR3. The D gene is left open where the match is weak. Expanded clones are given a class, and other clones once, few, many or no size at all.

clone size | J gene | V gene | D gene | CDR3 protein | CDR3 DNA
. | TRBJ2-7 | TRBV6-1 | TRBD2 | CASSEAVAGPIYEQYF | TGTGCCAGCAGTGAAGCCGTAGCGGGCCCTATCTACGAGCAGTACTTC
few | TRBJ1-1 | TRBV19 | TRBD1 | CASMGGTGWSTEAFF | TGTGCCAGTATGGGGGGGACAGGTTGGAGCACTGAAGCTTTCTTT
few | TRBJ1-1 | TRBV11-2 | TRBD1 | CASSVGQLNTEAFF | TGTGCCAGCAGCGTGGGACAGCTTAACACTGAAGCTTTCTTT
. | TRBJ2-3 | TRBV7-9 | TRBD2 | CASSTGLPLDTQYF | TGTGCCAGCAGCACGGGACTACCGTTAGATACGCAGTATTTT
. | TRBJ2-5 | TRBV18 | TRBD1 | CASSLTGGTQYF | TGTGCCAGCTCACTTACAGGGGGGACCCAGTACTTC
few | TRBJ1-2 | TRBV30 | . | CAWRREGYGYTF | TGTGCCTGGCGCCGTGAGGGCTATGGCTACACCTTC
once | TRBJ2-5 | TRBV5-4 | . | CASSRGSRETQYF | TGTGCCAGCAGTAGGGGGTCGAGAGAGACCCAGTACTTC
. | TRBJ2-7 | TRBV19 | TRBD1 | CASSIASGTANYEQYF | TGTGCCAGTAGTATAGCCTCCGGGACAGCCAACTACGAGCAGTACTTC
. | TRBJ2-1 | TRBV6-1 | TRBD2 | CASSGASGRARTYNEQFF | TGTGCCAGCAGTGGGGCTAGCGGGAGGGCCAGGACCTACAATGAGCAGTTCTTC
. | TRBJ2-7 | TRBV6-5 | TRBD1 | CASSYSGTGGAEQYF | TGTGCCAGCAGTTACTCGGGGACAGGGGGCGCCGAGCAGTACTTC
. | TRBJ2-7 | TRBV5-5 | TRBD1 | CASTIDQGAFTYEQYF | TGTGCCAGCACCATTGACCAGGGGGCTTTTACCTACGAGCAGTACTTC
. | TRBJ2-5 | TRBV19 | TRBD1 | CASTLGQGAYETQYF | TGTGCCAGTACCCTCGGGCAGGGGGCGTACGAGACCCAGTACTTC
. | TRBJ1-4 | TRBV29-1 | . | CSVEDPGEREKLFF | TGCAGCGTTGAAGATCCAGGGGAGCGGGAAAAACTGTTTTTT
few | TRBJ1-6 | TRBV5-1 | TRBD1 | CASSSGTDNSPLHF | TGCGCCAGCAGCTCCGGGACAGATAATTCACCCCTCCACTTT
. | TRBJ1-5 | TRBV19 | TRBD1 | CASSIVETGVQPQHF | TGTGCCAGTAGTATAGTTGAAACAGGGGTTCAGCCCCAGCATTTT